The 7 T cell receptor beta chains below come from one sample, sequenced in a study of T cells in Graves' hyperthyroidism and ophthalmopathy. The CDR3 regions of TCR beta were amplified from RNA transcripts. The HTBI primer set served for first-round RT-PCR of the TCR CDR3. TCRdb processed the multiplex PCR reads anew with MiXCR; each CDR3 protein has one entry. Of hundreds of thousands of distinct CDR3 sequences detected, around 13% appear once; the ten largest clones hold around 12%. Sequenced material: blood. These receptors were obtained from a woman aged 50 to 60 with Graves' ophthalmopathy.

This clonotype was seen a handful of times. V is TRBV5-1 and J is TRBJ1-6; 7 nucleotides align to TRBD1. In germline, CDR1 is SGHRS, CDR2 YFSETQ. The ends lost 4 bases at V and 9 bases at J; junction bases unmatched: 10. This CDR3 comprises 15 residues. CDR3 sequence (DNA): TGCGCCAGCAGCCGACGACAGGGTGAAAGTTCACCCCTCCACTTT. Translated: CASSRRQGESSPLHF.

This clonotype was seen repeatedly, ten times or more. The chain joins TRBV20-1 to TRBJ2-3; D might be TRBD1 (6 bases). Germline V gene sequence: CDR1 DFQATT, CDR2 SNEGSKA (reference sequence). The length of the CDR3 is 14 residues. V was cut by 7 bases and J by 4 bases, with 18 bases left in between. The CDR3 loop is CSGTTTGGPDTQYF. The CDR3 DNA is TGCAGTGGAACGACGACAGGAGGTCCAGATACGCAGTATTTT.

This clonotype was counted a few times. The chain uses TRBV15 and TRBJ2-1; 8 bases match TRBD2. Trimming cost V 8 bases and J 2 bases; bases outside gene matches: 8. The germline V gene has CDR1 LNHNV and CDR2 YYDKDF (reference sequence). The CDR3 spans 15 residues. The CDR3 coding sequence is TGTGCCACCTCACAAGCGGGAGTAACCTACAATGAGCAGTTCTTC. It specifies CATSQAGVTYNEQFF.

This clonotype was seen a few times. The V gene is TRBV7-2, the J gene TRBJ2-6; D perhaps matches TRBD1 (5 bases). Germline CDR1 SGHTA, CDR2 FQGNSA. The length of the CDR3 is 17 residues. The germline V and J ends were trimmed by 5 bases and 0 bases, with 14 bases remaining between them. This CDR3 reads CASSRLDIFSGANVLTF. The CDR3 coding sequence is TGTGCCAGCAGCCGCCTGGACATCTTCTCTGGGGCCAACGTCCTGACTTTC.

The genes are TRBV7-2 and TRBJ2-1; 11 nucleotides align to TRBD2. The CDR3 contains 15 residues. Trimming took 5 bases from V and 2 from J; bases not matched to a gene: 2. Germline CDR1 SGHTA, CDR2 FQGNSA. Here the CDR3 DNA reads TGTGCCAGCAGCACGACTAGCGGGGCCTACAATGAGCAGTTCTTC. Amino acids: CASSTTSGAYNEQFF.

The chain employs TRBV7-2 and TRBJ2-3; 7 nucleotides align to TRBD2. The CDR3 loop spans 18 amino acids. The germline gives CDR1 SGHTA, CDR2 FQGNSA. V shed 1 base and J 1 base; nucleotides not matched to a gene: 11. CDR3 nucleotides: TGTGCCAGCAGCTTAGATAACCCCCGGGGAGGGCGCACAGATACGCAGTATTTT. Residues: CASSLDNPRGGRTDTQYF.

The chain uses TRBV5-1 and TRBJ2-7; the match to TRBD1 covers 11 bases. V shed 5 bases and J 7 bases; nucleotides not matched to a gene: 14. The CDR3 runs 16 residues. Looked up from germline, CDR1 is SGHRS and CDR2 is YFSETQ. The CDR3 sequence: CASSYSPGQGDKEQYF. DNA of the CDR3: TGCGCCAGCAGTTATTCACCGGGACAGGGGGATAAGGAGCAGTACTTC.